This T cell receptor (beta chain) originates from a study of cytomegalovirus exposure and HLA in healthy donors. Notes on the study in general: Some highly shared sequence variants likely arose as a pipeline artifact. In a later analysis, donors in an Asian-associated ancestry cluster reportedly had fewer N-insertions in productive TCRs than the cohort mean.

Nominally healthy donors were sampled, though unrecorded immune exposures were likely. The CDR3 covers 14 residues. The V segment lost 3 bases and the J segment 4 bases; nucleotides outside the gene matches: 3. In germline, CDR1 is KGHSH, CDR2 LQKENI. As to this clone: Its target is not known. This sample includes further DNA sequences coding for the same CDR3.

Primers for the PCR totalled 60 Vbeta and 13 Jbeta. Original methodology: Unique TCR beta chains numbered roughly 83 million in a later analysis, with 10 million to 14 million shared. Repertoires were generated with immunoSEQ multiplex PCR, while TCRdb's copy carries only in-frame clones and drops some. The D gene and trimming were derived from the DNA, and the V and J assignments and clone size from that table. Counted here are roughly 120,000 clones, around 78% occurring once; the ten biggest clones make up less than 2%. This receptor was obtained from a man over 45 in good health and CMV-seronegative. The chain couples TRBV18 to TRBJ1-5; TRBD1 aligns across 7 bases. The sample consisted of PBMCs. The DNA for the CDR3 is TGTGCCAGCTCACCGGGGACAGCTAATCAGCCCCAGCATTTT. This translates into CASSPGTANQPQHF.